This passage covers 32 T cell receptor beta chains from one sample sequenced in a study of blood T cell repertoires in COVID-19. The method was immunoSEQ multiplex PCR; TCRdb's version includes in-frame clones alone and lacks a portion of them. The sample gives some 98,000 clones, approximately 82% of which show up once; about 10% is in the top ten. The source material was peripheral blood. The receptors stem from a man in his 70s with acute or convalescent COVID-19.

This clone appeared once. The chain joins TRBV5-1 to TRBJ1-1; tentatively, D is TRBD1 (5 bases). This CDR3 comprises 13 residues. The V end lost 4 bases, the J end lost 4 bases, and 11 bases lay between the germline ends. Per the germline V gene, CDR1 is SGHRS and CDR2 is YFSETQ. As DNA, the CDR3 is TGCGCCAGCAGCCCCGGGGGATCCACTGAAGCTTTCTTT. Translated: CASSPGGSTEAFF. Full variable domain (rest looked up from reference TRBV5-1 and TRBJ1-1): KAGVTQTPRYLIKTRGQQVTLSCSPISGHRSVSWYQQTPGQGLQFLFEYFSETQRNKGNFPGRFSGRQFSNSRSEMNVSTLELGDSALYLCASSPGGSTEAFFGQGTRLTVV.

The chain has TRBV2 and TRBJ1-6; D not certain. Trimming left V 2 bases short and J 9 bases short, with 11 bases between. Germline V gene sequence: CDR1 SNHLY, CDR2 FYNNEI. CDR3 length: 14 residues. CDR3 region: CASSEFGAFSPLHF. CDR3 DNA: TGTGCCAGCAGTGAATTCGGAGCATTTTCACCCCTCCACTTT. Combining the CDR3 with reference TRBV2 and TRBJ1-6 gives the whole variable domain EPEVTQTPSHQVTQMGQEVILRCVPISNHLYFYWYRQILGQKVEFLVSFYNNEISEKSEIFDDQFSVERPDGSNFTLKIRSTKLEDSAMYFCASSEFGAFSPLHFGNGTRLTVT.

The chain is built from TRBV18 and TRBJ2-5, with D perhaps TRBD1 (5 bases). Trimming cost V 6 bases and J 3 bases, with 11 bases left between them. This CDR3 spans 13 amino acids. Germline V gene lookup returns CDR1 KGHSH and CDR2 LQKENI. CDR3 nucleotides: TGTGCCAGCTCGCCTGGACATAAAGAGACCCAGTACTTC. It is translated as CASSPGHKETQYF.

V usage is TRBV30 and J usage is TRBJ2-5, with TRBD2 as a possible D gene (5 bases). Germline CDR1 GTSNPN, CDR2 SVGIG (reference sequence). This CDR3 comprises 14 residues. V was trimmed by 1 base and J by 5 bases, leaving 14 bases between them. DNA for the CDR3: TGTGCCTGGAGTGACGACTACGCCAGGGAGACCCAGTACTTC. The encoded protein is CAWSDDYARETQYF.

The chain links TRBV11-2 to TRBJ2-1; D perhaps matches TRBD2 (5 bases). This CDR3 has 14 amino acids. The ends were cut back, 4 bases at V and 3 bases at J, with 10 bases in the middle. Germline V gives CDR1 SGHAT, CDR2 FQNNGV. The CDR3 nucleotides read TGTGCCAGCAGCTCCCGGACTCACTACAATGAGCAGTTCTTC. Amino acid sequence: CASSSRTHYNEQFF.

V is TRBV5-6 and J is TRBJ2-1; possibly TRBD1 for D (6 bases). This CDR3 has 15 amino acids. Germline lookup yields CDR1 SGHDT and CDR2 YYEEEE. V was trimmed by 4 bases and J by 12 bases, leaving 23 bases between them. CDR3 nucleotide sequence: TGTGCCAGCAGCCCTGGACAGCCCAGTACCAGGTGGCAGTTCTTC. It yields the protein CASSPGQPSTRWQFF.

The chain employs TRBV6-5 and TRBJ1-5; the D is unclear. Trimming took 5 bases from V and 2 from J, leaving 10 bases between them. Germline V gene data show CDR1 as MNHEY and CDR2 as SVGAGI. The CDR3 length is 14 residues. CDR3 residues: CASSPVAGNQPQHF. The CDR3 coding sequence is TGTGCCAGCAGTCCGGTCGCTGGCAATCAGCCCCAGCATTTT.

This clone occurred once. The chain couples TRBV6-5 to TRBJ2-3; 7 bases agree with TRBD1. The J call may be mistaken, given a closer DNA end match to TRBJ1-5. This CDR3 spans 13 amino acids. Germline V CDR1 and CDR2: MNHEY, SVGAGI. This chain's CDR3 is CASKDRITDTQHF. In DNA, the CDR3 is TGTGCCAGTAAGGACAGGATCACAGATACGCAGCATTTT.

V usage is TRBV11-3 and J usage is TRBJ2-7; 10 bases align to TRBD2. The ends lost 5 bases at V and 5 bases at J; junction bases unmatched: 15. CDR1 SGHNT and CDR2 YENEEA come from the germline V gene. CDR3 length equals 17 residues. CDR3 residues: CASSQGSGTSVYDEQYF. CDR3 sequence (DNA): TGTGCCAGCAGCCAGGGCTCCGGGACTAGCGTCTACGACGAGCAGTACTTC.

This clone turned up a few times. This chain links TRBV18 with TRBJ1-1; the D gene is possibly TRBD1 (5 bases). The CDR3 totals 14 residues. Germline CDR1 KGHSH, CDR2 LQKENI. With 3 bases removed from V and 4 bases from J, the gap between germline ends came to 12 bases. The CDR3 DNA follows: TGTGCCAGCTCACCCCAGGGTCAATCCACTGAAGCTTTCTTT. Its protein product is CASSPQGQSTEAFF.

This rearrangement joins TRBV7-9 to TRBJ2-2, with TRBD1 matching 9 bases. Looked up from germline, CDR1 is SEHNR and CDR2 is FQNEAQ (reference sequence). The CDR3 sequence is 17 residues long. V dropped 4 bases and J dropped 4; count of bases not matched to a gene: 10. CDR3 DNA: TGTGCCAGCAGCTCCTGGGACAGGGAGGTGGTCACCGGGGAGCTGTTTTTT. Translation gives CASSSWDREVVTGELFF.

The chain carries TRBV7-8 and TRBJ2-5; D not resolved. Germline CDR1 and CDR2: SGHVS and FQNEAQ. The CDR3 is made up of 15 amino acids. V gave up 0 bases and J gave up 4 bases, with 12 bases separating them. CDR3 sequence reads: CASSLALETGETQYF. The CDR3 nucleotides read TGTGCCAGCAGCTTAGCGTTGGAGACTGGAGAGACCCAGTACTTC.

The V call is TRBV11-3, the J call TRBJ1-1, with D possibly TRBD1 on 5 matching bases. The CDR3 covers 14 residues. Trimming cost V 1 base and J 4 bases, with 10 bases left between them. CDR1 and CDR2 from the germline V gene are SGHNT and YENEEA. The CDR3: CASSLAGGGTEAFF. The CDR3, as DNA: TGTGCCAGCAGCTTAGCCGGGGGAGGCACTGAAGCTTTCTTT.

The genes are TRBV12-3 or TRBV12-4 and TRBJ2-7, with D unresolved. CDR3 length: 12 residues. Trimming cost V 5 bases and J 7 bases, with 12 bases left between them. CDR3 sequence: CASSRQTGEQYF. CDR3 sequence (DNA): TGTGCCAGCAGTCGTCAGACTGGGGAGCAGTACTTC.

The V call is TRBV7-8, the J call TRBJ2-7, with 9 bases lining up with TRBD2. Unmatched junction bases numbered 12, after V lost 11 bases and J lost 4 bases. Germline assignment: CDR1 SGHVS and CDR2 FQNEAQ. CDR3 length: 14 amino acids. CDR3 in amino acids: CASVRLAAGYEQYF. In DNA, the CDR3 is TGTGCCTCTGTTCGACTAGCGGCAGGGTACGAGCAGTACTTC.

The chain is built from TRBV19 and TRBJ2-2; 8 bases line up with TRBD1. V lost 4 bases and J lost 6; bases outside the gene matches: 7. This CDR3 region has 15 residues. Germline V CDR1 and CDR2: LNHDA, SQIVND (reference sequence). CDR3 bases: TGTGCCAGTAGTACAGGGACAGGCATCGCCGGGGAGCTGTTTTTT. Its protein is CASSTGTGIAGELFF. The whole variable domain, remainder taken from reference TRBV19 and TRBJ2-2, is DGGITQSPKYLFRKEGQNVTLSCEQNLNHDAMYWYRQDPGQGLRLIYYSQIVNDFQKGDIAEGYSVSREKKESFPLTVTSAQKNPTAFYLCASSTGTGIAGELFFGEGSRLTVL.

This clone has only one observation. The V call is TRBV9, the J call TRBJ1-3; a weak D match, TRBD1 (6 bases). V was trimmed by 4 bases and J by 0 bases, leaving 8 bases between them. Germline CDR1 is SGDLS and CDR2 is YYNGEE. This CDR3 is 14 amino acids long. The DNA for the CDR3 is TGTGCCAGCAGCCCAGGGGTCTCTGGAAACACCATATATTTT. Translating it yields CASSPGVSGNTIYF.

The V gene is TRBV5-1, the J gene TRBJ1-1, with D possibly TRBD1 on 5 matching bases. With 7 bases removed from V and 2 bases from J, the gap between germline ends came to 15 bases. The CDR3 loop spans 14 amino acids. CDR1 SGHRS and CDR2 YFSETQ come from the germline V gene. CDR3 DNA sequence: TGCGCCAGCCTGCTGGGGCCATCCAACACTGAAGCTTTCTTT. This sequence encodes CASLLGPSNTEAFF.

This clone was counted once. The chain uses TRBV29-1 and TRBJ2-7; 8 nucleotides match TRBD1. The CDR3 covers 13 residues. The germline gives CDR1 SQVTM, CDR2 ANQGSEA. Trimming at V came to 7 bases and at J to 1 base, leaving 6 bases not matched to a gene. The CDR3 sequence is CSAEGTGSYEQYF. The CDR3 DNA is TGCAGCGCCGAGGGGACAGGATCCTACGAGCAGTACTTC.

The CDR3 DNA reads as TGTGCCAGCAGCCTCTTACCGGGACTAGCGGGAGAAGAGCAGTACTTC. It encodes CASSLLPGLAGEEQYF. The chain is built from TRBV7-3 and TRBJ2-7; 14 bases match TRBD2. With V trimmed by 5 bases and J by 7 bases, 10 bases remained unmatched. Germline CDR1 SGHTA, CDR2 FQGTGA. CDR3 size: 16 residues.

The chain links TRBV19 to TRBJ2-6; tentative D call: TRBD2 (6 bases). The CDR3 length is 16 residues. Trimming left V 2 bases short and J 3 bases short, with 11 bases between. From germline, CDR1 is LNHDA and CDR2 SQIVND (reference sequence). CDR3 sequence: CASSISGGHGANVLTF. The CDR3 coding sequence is TGTGCCAGTAGTATATCCGGGGGTCATGGGGCCAACGTCCTGACTTTC.

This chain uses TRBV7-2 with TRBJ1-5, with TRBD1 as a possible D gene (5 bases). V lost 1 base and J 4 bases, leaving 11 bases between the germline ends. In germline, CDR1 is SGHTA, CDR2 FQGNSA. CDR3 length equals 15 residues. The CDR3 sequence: CASSLVMTENQPQHF. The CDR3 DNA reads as TGTGCCAGCAGCTTAGTAATGACAGAAAATCAGCCCCAGCATTTT.

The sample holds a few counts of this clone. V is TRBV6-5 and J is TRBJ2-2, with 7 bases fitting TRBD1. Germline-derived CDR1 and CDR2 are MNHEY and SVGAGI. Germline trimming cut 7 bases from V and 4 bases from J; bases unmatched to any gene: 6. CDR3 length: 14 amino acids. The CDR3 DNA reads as TGTGCCAGCATGGGACAGCGCGGCACCGGGGAGCTGTTTTTT. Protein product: CASMGQRGTGELFF.

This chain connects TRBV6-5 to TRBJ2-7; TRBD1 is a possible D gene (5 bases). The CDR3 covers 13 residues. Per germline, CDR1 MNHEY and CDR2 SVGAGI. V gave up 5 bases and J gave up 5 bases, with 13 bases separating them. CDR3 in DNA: TGTGCCAGCAGTCCCCGTTGGGGCGACGAGCAGTACTTC. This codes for CASSPRWGDEQYF.

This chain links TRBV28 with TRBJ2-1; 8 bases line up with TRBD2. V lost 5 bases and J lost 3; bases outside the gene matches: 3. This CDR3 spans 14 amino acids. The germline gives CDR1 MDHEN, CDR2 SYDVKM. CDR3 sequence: CASSISGSYNEQFF. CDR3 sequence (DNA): TGTGCCAGCAGTATAAGCGGGAGCTACAATGAGCAGTTCTTC.

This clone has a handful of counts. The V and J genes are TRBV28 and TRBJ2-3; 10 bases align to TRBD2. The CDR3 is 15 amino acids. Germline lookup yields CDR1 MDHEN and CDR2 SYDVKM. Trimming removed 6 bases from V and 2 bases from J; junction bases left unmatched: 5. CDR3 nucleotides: TGTGCCAGCAGCCGGACTAGCGGCCTCACAGATACGCAGTATTTT. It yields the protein CASSRTSGLTDTQYF.

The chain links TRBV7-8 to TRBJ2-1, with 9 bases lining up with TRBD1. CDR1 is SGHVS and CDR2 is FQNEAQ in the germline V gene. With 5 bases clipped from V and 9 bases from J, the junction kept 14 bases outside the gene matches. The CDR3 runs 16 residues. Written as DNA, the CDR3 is TGTGCCAGCAGCCTCCGGGACAGGGTTAATTTAGGTGAGCAGTTCTTC. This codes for CASSLRDRVNLGEQFF.

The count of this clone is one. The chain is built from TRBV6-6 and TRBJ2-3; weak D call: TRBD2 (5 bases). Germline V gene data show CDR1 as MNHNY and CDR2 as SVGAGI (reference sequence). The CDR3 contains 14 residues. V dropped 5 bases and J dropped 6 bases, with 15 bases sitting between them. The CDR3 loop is CASSQGLPEDTQYF. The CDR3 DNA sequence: TGTGCCAGCAGTCAAGGACTGCCCGAGGATACGCAGTATTTT.

Here the CDR3 reads CASKAGITDTQYF. Here the CDR3 DNA reads TGCGCCAGCAAAGCGGGGATCACAGATACGCAGTATTTT. J is TRBJ2-3 and V is TRBV5-1, with 7 positions matching TRBD2. Per the germline V gene, CDR1 is SGHRS and CDR2 is YFSETQ. Unmatched junction bases numbered 3, after V lost 6 bases and J lost 2 bases. This CDR3 has 13 residues.

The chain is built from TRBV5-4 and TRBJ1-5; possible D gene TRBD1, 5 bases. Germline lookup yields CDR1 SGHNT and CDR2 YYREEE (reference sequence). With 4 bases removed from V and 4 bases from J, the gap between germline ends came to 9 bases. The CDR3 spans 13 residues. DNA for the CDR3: TGTGCCAGCAGCACTGACAGTAATCAGCCCCAGCATTTT. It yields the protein CASSTDSNQPQHF.

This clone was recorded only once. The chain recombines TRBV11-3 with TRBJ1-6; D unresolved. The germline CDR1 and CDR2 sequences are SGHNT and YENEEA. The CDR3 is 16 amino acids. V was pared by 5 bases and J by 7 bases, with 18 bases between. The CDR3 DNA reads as TGTGCCAGCAGCAAAGGCGGCCAGGCGGGGAATTCACCCCTCCACTTT. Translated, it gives CASSKGGQAGNSPLHF.

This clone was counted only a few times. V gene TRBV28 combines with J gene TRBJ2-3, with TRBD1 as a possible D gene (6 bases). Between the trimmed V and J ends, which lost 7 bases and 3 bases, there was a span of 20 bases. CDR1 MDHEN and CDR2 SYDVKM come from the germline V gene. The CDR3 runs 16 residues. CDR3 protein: CASTPALAGVTDTQYF. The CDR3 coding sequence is TGTGCCAGCACACCTGCCTTAGCAGGGGTAACAGATACGCAGTATTTT.